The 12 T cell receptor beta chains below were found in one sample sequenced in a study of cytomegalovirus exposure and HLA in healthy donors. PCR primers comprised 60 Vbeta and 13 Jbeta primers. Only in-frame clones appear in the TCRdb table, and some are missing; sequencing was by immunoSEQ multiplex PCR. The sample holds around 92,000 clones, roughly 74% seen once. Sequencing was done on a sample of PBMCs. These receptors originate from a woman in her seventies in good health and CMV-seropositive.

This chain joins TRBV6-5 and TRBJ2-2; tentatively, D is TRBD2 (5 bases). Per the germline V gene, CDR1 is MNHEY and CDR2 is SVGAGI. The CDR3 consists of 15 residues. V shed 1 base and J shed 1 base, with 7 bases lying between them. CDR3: CASSYYGVNTGELFF. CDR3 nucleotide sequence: TGTGCCAGCAGTTACTACGGGGTGAACACCGGGGAGCTGTTTTTT.

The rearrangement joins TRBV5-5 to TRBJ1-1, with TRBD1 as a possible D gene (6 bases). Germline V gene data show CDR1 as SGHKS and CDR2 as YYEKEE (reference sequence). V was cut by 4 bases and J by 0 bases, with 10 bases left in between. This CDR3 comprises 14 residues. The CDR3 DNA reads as TGTGCCAGCAGCCTTCAGGGGATGAACACTGAAGCTTTCTTT. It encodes CASSLQGMNTEAFF. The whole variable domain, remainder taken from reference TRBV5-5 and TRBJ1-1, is DAGVTQSPTHLIKTRGQQVTLRCSPISGHKSVSWYQQVLGQGPQFIFQYYEKEERGRGNFPDRFSARQFPNYSSELNVNALLLGDSALYLCASSLQGMNTEAFFGQGTRLTVV.

As DNA, the CDR3 is TGTGCCAGCAGCTTTTCGTTCGGGGTGGGGGGGGAGACCCAGTACTTC. It is translated as CASSFSFGVGGETQYF. The V and J genes are TRBV7-8 and TRBJ2-5; 7 bases fit TRBD2. The CDR3 runs 16 residues. Germline trimming cut 3 bases from V and 5 bases from J; bases unmatched to any gene: 12. Germline CDR1 is SGHVS and CDR2 is FQNEAQ.

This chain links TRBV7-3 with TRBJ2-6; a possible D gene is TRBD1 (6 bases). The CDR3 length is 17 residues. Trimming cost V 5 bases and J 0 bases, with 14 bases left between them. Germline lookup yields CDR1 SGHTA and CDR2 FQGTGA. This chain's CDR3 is CASSPRQEPSGANVLTF. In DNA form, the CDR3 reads TGTGCCAGCAGCCCTCGACAGGAACCCTCTGGGGCCAACGTCCTGACTTTC.

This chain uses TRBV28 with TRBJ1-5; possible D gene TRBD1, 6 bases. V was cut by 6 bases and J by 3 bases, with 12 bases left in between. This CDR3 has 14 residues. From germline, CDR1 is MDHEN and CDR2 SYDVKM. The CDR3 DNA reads TGTGCCAGCAGGACAGGTTACTTCAATCAGCCCCAGCATTTT. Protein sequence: CASRTGYFNQPQHF.

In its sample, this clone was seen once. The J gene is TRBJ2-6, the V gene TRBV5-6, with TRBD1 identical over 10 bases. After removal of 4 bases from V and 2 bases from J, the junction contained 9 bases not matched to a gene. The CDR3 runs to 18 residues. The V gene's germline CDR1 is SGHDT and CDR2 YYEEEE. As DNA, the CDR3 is TGTGCCAGCAGCCGTACCGGGACAGGGGTAACTGGGGCCAACGTCCTGACTTTC. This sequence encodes CASSRTGTGVTGANVLTF.

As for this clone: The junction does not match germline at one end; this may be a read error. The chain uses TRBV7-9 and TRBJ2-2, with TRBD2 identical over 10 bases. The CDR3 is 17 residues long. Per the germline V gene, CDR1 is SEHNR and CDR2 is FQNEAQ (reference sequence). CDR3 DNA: TGTTCCAGCAGCCCTATGATTAGCGGGAGGCGGGCCGGGGAGCTGTTTTTT. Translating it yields CSSSPMISGRRAGELFF.

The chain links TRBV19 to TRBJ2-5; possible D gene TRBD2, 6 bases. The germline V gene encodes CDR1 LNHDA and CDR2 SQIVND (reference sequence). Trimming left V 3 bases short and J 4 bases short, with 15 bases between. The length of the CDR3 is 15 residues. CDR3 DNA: TGTGCCAGTAGTATGTGGGGGGATTATCGAGAGACCCAGTACTTC. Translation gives CASSMWGDYRETQYF.

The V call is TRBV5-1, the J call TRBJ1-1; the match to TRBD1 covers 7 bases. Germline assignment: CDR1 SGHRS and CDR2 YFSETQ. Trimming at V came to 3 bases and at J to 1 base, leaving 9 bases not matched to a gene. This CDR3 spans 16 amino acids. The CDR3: CASSSNPGQKNTEAFF. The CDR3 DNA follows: TGCGCCAGCAGCTCAAATCCGGGACAGAAGAACACTGAAGCTTTCTTT.

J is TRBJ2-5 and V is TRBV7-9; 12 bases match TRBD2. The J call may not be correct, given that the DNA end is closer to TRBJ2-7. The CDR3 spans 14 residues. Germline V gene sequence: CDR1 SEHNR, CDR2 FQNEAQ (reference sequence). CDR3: CASSRTSGMNEQYF. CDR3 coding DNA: TGTGCCAGCTCCCGGACTAGCGGGATGAACGAGCAGTACTTC.

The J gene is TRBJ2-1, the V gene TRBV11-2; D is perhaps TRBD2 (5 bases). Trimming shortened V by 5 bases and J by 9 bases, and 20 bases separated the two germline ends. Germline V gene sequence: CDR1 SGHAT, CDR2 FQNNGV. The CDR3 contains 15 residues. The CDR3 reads CASSPPRVVLGEQFF. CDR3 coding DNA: TGTGCCAGCAGCCCGCCGCGGGTAGTTCTGGGTGAGCAGTTCTTC.

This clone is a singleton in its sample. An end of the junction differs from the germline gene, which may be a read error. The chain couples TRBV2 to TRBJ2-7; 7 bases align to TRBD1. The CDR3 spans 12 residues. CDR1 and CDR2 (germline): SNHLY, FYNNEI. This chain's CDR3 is CASSETPGGPIF. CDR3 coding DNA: TGTGCCAGCAGTGAAACTCCAGGGGGACCCATCTTC.